A selection of T cell receptor beta chains follows, all from one sample in a study of blood T cell repertoires in COVID-19. Libraries were prepared by immunoSEQ multiplex PCR; TCRdb keeps only in-frame clonotypes and omits some of them. The table lists fewer than 400,000 clones, less than 85% of them singletons. Sequenced sample: peripheral blood. These receptors originate from a woman aged 18 to 35 with acute or convalescent COVID-19. CDR3s include the opening cysteine and the closing phenylalanine or tryptophan. Each record gives: J gene, V gene, D gene, CDR3 length, CDR3 protein. The D gene is left open where the match is weak.

TRBJ2-1,TRBV28,-,12,CASSSPTVSTFF
TRBJ1-1,TRBV2,-,16,CASSEALGVIGTEAFF
TRBJ1-2,TRBV6-1,-,14,CASSDLPNRVSYTF
TRBJ2-5,TRBV5-4,-,13,CASSLDREETQYF
TRBJ2-4,TRBV10-3,-,14,CAVRDRTEKNIQYF
TRBJ1-2,TRBV5-6,TRBD1,15,CASSYGTGGGNGYTF
TRBJ2-7,TRBV9,TRBD1,15,CASSAGTGGRYEQYF
TRBJ2-3,TRBV11-2,-,13,CASSLDHTDTQYF
TRBJ2-7,TRBV7-9,TRBD1,18,CASSLAELGQYNSYEQYF
TRBJ2-1,TRBV4-1,-,17,CASSQGDSERSYNEQFF